The 16 T cell receptor beta chains given below trace back to one sample, sequenced in a study of blood T cell repertoires in COVID-19. TCRdb's copy holds only in-frame clones and misses some; the assay was immunoSEQ multiplex PCR. Among 120,000 to 150,000 clones listed, around 86% were seen once. The sequencing input was peripheral blood. Receptors were obtained from a man aged 50-59 years who had recovered from COVID-19.

V is TRBV29-1 and J is TRBJ2-7, with 7 bases lining up with TRBD2. Germline assignment: CDR1 SQVTM and CDR2 ANQGSEA. With 4 bases clipped from V and 1 base from J, the junction kept 4 bases outside the gene matches. CDR3 length equals 13 residues. As DNA, the CDR3 is TGCAGCGTTGTCACCGGGGGGTCCTACGAGCAGTACTTC. Translated: CSVVTGGSYEQYF.

This chain joins TRBV7-3 and TRBJ2-3, with TRBD2 identical over 10 bases. J gave up 1 base and V 5 bases, and 0 bases lay outside the gene matches. The CDR3 has 14 residues. The germline V gene has CDR1 SGHTA and CDR2 FQGTGA. The DNA of the CDR3 is TGTGCCAGCAGCAGCGGGGGGGGCACAGATACGCAGTATTTT. It yields the protein CASSSGGGTDTQYF.

The chain carries TRBV20-1 and TRBJ2-5, with D tentatively TRBD1 (5 bases). The germline gives CDR1 DFQATT, CDR2 SNEGSKA (reference sequence). Trimming shortened V by 3 bases and J by 3 bases, and 17 bases separated the two germline ends. The CDR3 extends over 15 amino acids. CDR3 sequence reads: CSASFPLTREETQYF. The CDR3 region has the DNA TGCAGTGCTAGTTTCCCCTTGACCAGGGAAGAGACCCAGTACTTC.

This clone has just a few counts. The V and J genes are TRBV10-3 and TRBJ1-1; 7 bases fit TRBD1. This CDR3 contains 16 residues. V was clipped by 0 bases and J by 11 bases; unmatched bases: 15. CDR1 is ENHRY, CDR2 SYGVKD, per germline. The DNA of the CDR3 is TGTGCCATCAGTGAGTCTAGGGACAGAAAGAGTCTCGGGGCTTTCTTT. Its protein is CAISESRDRKSLGAFF.

The chain combines TRBV7-2 with TRBJ2-2, with TRBD1 matching 9 bases. Per germline, CDR1 SGHTA and CDR2 FQGNSA. The CDR3 loop spans 15 amino acids. The ends lost 5 bases at V and 1 base at J; junction bases unmatched: 2. CDR3 loop: CASSRGQGNTGELFF. CDR3 DNA: TGTGCCAGCAGCCGGGGACAGGGGAACACCGGGGAGCTGTTTTTT.

There are a few counts of this clone. This chain uses TRBV30 with TRBJ1-1; 9 nucleotides align to TRBD1. This CDR3 spans 13 amino acids. Germline values: CDR1 GTSNPN, CDR2 SVGIG (reference sequence). J gave up 4 bases and V 5 bases, and 5 bases lay outside the gene matches. The CDR3 coding sequence is TGTGCCTGGGTTGGACAGGGGACCACTGAAGCTTTCTTT. Residues: CAWVGQGTTEAFF.

The V call is TRBV6-2 or TRBV6-3, the J call TRBJ2-3, with D tentatively TRBD1 (5 bases). The CDR3 is 14 amino acids. Trimming left V 5 bases short and J 3 bases short, with 12 bases between. Germline assignment: CDR1 MNHEY and CDR2 SVGEGT. CDR3 bases: TGTGCCAGCAGTCGAAGGGCAGGGACAGATACGCAGTATTTT. Translating gives CASSRRAGTDTQYF.

This chain links TRBV6-1 with TRBJ2-5; perhaps TRBD2 as D (6 bases). The ends were cut back, 3 bases at V and 1 base at J, with 9 bases in the middle. The CDR3 is 14 residues long. In germline, CDR1 is MNHNS, CDR2 SASEGT. Written as DNA, the CDR3 is TGTGCCAGCAGTGAGGTGGGGGGCCAAGAGACCCAGTACTTC. Amino acids: CASSEVGGQETQYF.

The chain is built from TRBV11-2 and TRBJ1-1; 9 bases fit TRBD1. The germline V gene encodes CDR1 SGHAT and CDR2 FQNNGV. V lost 5 bases and J lost 5; bases outside the gene matches: 6. CDR3 size: 14 residues. Here the CDR3 reads CASSNDRGGTEAFF. The CDR3 nucleotides read TGTGCCAGCAGCAACGACAGGGGGGGAACTGAAGCTTTCTTT.

On this clone: Other DNA sequences from this sample encode an identical CDR3 as well. The chain joins TRBV19 to TRBJ2-5; D not certain. Per germline, CDR1 LNHDA and CDR2 SQIVND (reference sequence). V was shortened by 1 base and J by 3 bases, with 6 bases between the two germline ends. The CDR3 length is 13 residues. The CDR3 is CASSIGREETQYF. In DNA form, the CDR3 reads TGTGCCAGTAGTATAGGTCGAGAAGAGACCCAGTACTTC.

This chain connects TRBV6-6 to TRBJ1-1; no firm D call. Germline V gives CDR1 MNHNY, CDR2 SVGAGI (reference sequence). The CDR3 spans 13 residues. Trimming took off 2 bases at V and 5 bases at J, with 9 bases between the two ends. The chain's CDR3 is CASSYGRGTEAFF. The CDR3 DNA sequence: TGTGCCAGCAGTTACGGGAGAGGGACTGAAGCTTTCTTT.

This clone appeared a few times. This rearrangement joins TRBV30 to TRBJ1-2, with 7 bases identical to TRBD1. V lost 4 bases, J lost 4 bases, and 12 bases stayed unmatched. This CDR3 has 15 residues. Germline-derived CDR1 and CDR2 are GTSNPN and SVGIG (reference sequence). The CDR3 sequence is CAWTPTGQYGYGYTF. The CDR3 bases are TGTGCCTGGACTCCGACAGGGCAATATGGCTATGGCTACACCTTC.

The chain uses TRBV7-8 and TRBJ2-1, with 15 bases fitting TRBD2. Germline V lookup: CDR1 SGHVS, CDR2 FQNEAQ. The CDR3 has 19 amino acids. V gave up 5 bases and J gave up 8 bases; unmatched junction bases: 16. The CDR3 sequence: CASSGRTSGGADMFDEQFF. The DNA of the CDR3 is TGTGCCAGCAGCGGAAGGACTAGCGGGGGGGCGGATATGTTCGATGAGCAGTTCTTC.

The V gene is TRBV10-3, the J gene TRBJ1-2, with TRBD1 matching over 7 bases. V dropped 3 bases and J dropped 8; count of bases not matched to a gene: 12. The CDR3 runs to 15 residues. Germline V gives CDR1 ENHRY, CDR2 SYGVKD. DNA of the CDR3: TGTGCCATCAGTGAAGGACAGGCAGACGTTCAGGGCTACACCTTC. It encodes CAISEGQADVQGYTF.

The chain joins TRBV6-6 to TRBJ2-1; 9 bases fit TRBD2. This CDR3 region has 14 residues. V shed 7 bases, J shed 7 bases, and the junction held 8 bases outside the gene matches. The germline V gene has CDR1 MNHNY and CDR2 SVGAGI (reference sequence). The CDR3 spells CASTDAAGGNEQFF. In nucleotides, the CDR3 is TGTGCCAGCACCGATGCGGCGGGGGGGAATGAGCAGTTCTTC.

The rearrangement links TRBV18 to TRBJ2-7; 9 bases agree with TRBD2. CDR1 KGHSH and CDR2 LQKENI come from the germline V gene. The V and J ends lost 1 base and 7 bases, in that order; junction bases with no gene match: 8. The CDR3 loop spans 15 amino acids. CDR3 nucleotides: TGTGCCAGCTCACCACTAGCGGGGGAATTGGGGGAGCAGTACTTC. This translates into CASSPLAGELGEQYF.